Listed here are 21 T cell receptor beta chains from one sample, sequenced in a study of OX40 agonist ivuxolimab in advanced cancers. The data were produced by immunoSEQ multiplex PCR, yet TCRdb's version contains in-frame clones alone and is incomplete. In the table there are fewer than 20,000 clones, around three quarters of which are singletons. The source material was CD4+ or CD8+ T cells sorted from blood, sampled in a trial of the OX40 agonist ivuxolimab. These receptors came from an adult with an advanced solid tumor such as melanoma, head and neck, liver or kidney cancer.

This chain links TRBV6-5 with TRBJ1-2; TRBD1 might be the D (5 bases). Trimming took 2 bases from V and 8 from J, leaving 12 bases between them. This CDR3 is built from 13 residues. Germline V gene lookup returns CDR1 MNHEY and CDR2 SVGAGI. The chain's CDR3 is CASSYEGREGYTF. In DNA, the CDR3 is TGTGCCAGCAGTTACGAGGGGCGGGAAGGCTACACCTTC.

The chain has TRBV9 and TRBJ2-7, with no clear D. V lost 3 bases, J lost 0 bases, and 10 bases lay in between. The CDR3 is made up of 14 amino acids. The V gene's germline CDR1 is SGDLS and CDR2 YYNGEE. The CDR3, as DNA: TGTGCCAGCAGCGGACAAGCTAGCTCCTACGAGCAGTACTTC. Amino acid sequence: CASSGQASSYEQYF.

DNA of the CDR3: TGTGCCAGCAGCTTGGGGACTAGCGGCGATGAGCAGTTCTTC. Amino acid sequence: CASSLGTSGDEQFF. This chain joins TRBV5-5 and TRBJ2-1; 10 bases align to TRBD2. CDR3 length: 14 amino acids. Trimming removed 0 bases from V and 8 bases from J; junction bases left unmatched: 2. Germline V lookup: CDR1 SGHKS, CDR2 YYEKEE (reference sequence).

A remark on this clone: The identical CDR3 is also encoded by other nucleotide sequences in the sample. This chain connects TRBV5-6 to TRBJ2-3; 7 bases map to TRBD2. This CDR3 contains 14 residues. The J segment lost 4 bases and the V segment lost 4 bases, leaving 6 bases of the junction unmatched. Germline CDR1 reads SGHDT; CDR2 reads YYEEEE. The CDR3 is CASSTRLAADTQYF. The CDR3 region has the DNA TGTGCCAGCAGCACCAGACTAGCTGCAGATACGCAGTATTTT. Full variable domain (missing parts from reference TRBV5-6 and TRBJ2-3): DAGVTQSPTHLIKTRGQQVTLRCSPKSGHDTVSWYQQALGQGPQFIFQYYEEEERQRGNFPDRFSGHQFPNYSSELNVNALLLGDSALYLCASSTRLAADTQYFGPGTRLTVL.

Judged by abundance, this clone is large. V is TRBV27 and J is TRBJ2-5; no clear D. The CDR3 spans 13 residues. V lost 5 bases to trimming and J lost 0 bases, with 7 bases between them. CDR1 is MNHEY, CDR2 SMNVEV, per germline (reference sequence). The CDR3 spells CASSNLYQETQYF. The CDR3, as DNA: TGTGCCAGCAGTAACCTTTACCAAGAGACCCAGTACTTC.

In DNA, the CDR3 is TGTGCCACCAGCAGACGCCAGGGACAGGCGGGCGGGGAGCTGTTTTTT. Residues: CATSRRQGQAGGELFF. The rearrangement joins TRBV15 to TRBJ2-2; the match to TRBD1 covers 8 bases. Losses at the gene ends were 2 bases for V and 7 bases for J; bases not matched to a gene: 9. The CDR3 sequence is 16 residues long. Germline assignment: CDR1 LNHNV and CDR2 YYDKDF (reference sequence). The entire variable domain, with the rest obtained from reference TRBV15 and TRBJ2-2, is as follows: DAMVIQNPRYQVTQFGKPVTLSCSQTLNHNVMYWYQQKSSQAPKLLFHYYDKDFNNEADTPDNFQSRRPNTSFCFLDIRSPGLGDTAMYLCATSRRQGQAGGELFFGEGSRLTVL.

The V call is TRBV10-3, the J call TRBJ1-1; possible D gene TRBD1, 6 bases. The ends were cut back, 4 bases at V and 4 bases at J, with 13 bases in the middle. The germline CDR1 and CDR2 sequences are ENHRY and SYGVKD. The CDR3 sequence is 14 residues long. The CDR3 reads CAISGLGARTEAFF. CDR3 nucleotide sequence: TGTGCCATCAGTGGACTGGGGGCGCGCACTGAAGCTTTCTTT.

The chain uses TRBV12-5 and TRBJ2-1; TRBD2 matches 8 bases. This CDR3 region has 16 residues. Germline V gives CDR1 LGHNT, CDR2 FRNRAP. V was pared by 6 bases and J by 0 bases, with 7 bases of the junction left unmatched. CDR3 region: CASGLSGGLSYNEQFF. CDR3 nucleotides: TGTGCTAGTGGGTTGAGCGGGGGCCTCTCCTACAATGAGCAGTTCTTC.

In its sample, this clone was seen once. The CDR3 region is CASSLVAGGQGQPQHF. In nucleotides, the CDR3 is TGTGCCAGCAGCTTAGTGGCAGGGGGTCAGGGTCAGCCCCAGCATTTT. V and J are TRBV7-2 and TRBJ1-5; 7 bases are shared with TRBD1. The V and J ends lost 1 base and 6 bases, in that order; junction bases with no gene match: 9. The CDR3 is made up of 16 amino acids. From germline, CDR1 is SGHTA and CDR2 FQGNSA.

The chain links TRBV7-6 to TRBJ1-3; 8 nucleotides agree with TRBD1. Losses at the gene ends were 1 base for V and 4 bases for J; bases not matched to a gene: 6. The CDR3 is 16 residues long. The germline gives CDR1 SGHVS, CDR2 FNYEAQ. In nucleotides, the CDR3 is TGTGCCAGCAGCTTAGGCGTCAGGGGGCTCGGAAACACCATATATTTT. It yields the protein CASSLGVRGLGNTIYF. Complete variable domain (other parts from reference TRBV7-6 and TRBJ1-3): GAGVSQSPRYKVTKRGQDVALRCDPISGHVSLYWYRQALGQGPEFLTYFNYEAQQDKSGLPNDRFSAERPEGSISTLTIQRTEQRDSAMYRCASSLGVRGLGNTIYFGEGSWLTVV.

This chain's CDR3 is CASSLGPPPGTSGRAVGSYEQYF. DNA for the CDR3: TGCGCCAGCAGCTTGGGTCCCCCACCAGGGACTAGCGGGAGGGCCGTCGGGTCCTACGAGCAGTACTTC. The chain has TRBV5-1 and TRBJ2-7; TRBD2 agrees at 16 bases. The CDR3 contains 23 residues. Trimming took 0 bases from V and 1 from J; bases not matched to a gene: 19. Germline loops: CDR1 SGHRS, CDR2 YFSETQ.

The genes are TRBV15 and TRBJ2-5, with 8 bases lining up with TRBD2. Germline V gene data show CDR1 as LNHNV and CDR2 as YYDKDF (reference sequence). The CDR3 sequence is 14 residues long. V lost 6 bases, J lost 5 bases, and 8 bases stayed unmatched. For the CDR3, the DNA is TGTGCCACCAGTCCGGGAGGGCCCCAGGAGACCCAGTACTTC. Protein product: CATSPGGPQETQYF.

The chain is built from TRBV11-3 and TRBJ2-1; tentative D call: TRBD1 (7 bases). Trimming took off 3 bases at V and 3 bases at J, with 9 bases between the two ends. Germline assignment: CDR1 SGHNT and CDR2 YENEEA. This CDR3 spans 14 amino acids. The CDR3 bases are TGTGCCAGCAGCTTGCGGGACAGCTACAATGAGCAGTTCTTC. Its translation is CASSLRDSYNEQFF.

V usage is TRBV9 and J usage is TRBJ2-7; 7 bases match TRBD2. The ends lost 3 bases at V and 2 bases at J; junction bases unmatched: 5. This CDR3 is built from 14 residues. Germline CDR1 and CDR2: SGDLS and YYNGEE. DNA for the CDR3: TGTGCCAGCAGCGCCGGGGGGTTTACCTACGAGCAGTACTTC. As protein: CASSAGGFTYEQYF.

This chain links TRBV6-1 with TRBJ1-1, with 8 positions matching TRBD1. V gave up 2 bases and J gave up 10 bases; unmatched junction bases: 3. Germline CDR1 MNHNS, CDR2 SASEGT. The CDR3 extends over 12 amino acids. The CDR3 protein is CASSELTGGAFF. In DNA form, the CDR3 reads TGTGCCAGCAGTGAATTAACAGGGGGAGCTTTCTTT.

The chain combines TRBV28 with TRBJ2-2; no reliable D call. Between the trimmed V and J ends, which lost 1 base and 6 bases, there was a span of 6 bases. CDR1 is MDHEN and CDR2 is SYDVKM in the germline V gene. CDR3 length: 13 amino acids. CDR3 coding DNA: TGTGCCAGCAGTTTATATATCCCCGGGGAGCTGTTTTTT. Residues: CASSLYIPGELFF.

This chain uses TRBV5-6 with TRBJ2-5; 11 bases map to TRBD1. Germline V CDR1 and CDR2: SGHDT, YYEEEE. This CDR3 comprises 15 residues. The ends lost 6 bases at V and 5 bases at J; junction bases unmatched: 9. The CDR3 bases are TGTGCCAGCACCAAACGAGGGACAGGGGGGGAGACCCAGTACTTC. It is translated as CASTKRGTGGETQYF.

The rearrangement joins TRBV7-9 to TRBJ2-3; 11 positions agree with TRBD2. Germline CDR1 and CDR2: SEHNR and FQNEAQ (reference sequence). V was pared by 2 bases and J by 1 base, with 2 bases of the junction left unmatched. This CDR3 has 16 amino acids. CDR3: CASSLRLAGRTDTQYF. The CDR3 DNA follows: TGTGCCAGCAGCTTACGACTAGCGGGACGCACAGATACGCAGTATTTT.

The V call is TRBV9, the J call TRBJ1-1; D ambiguous. Trimming left V 4 bases short and J 1 base short, with 8 bases between. This CDR3 region has 13 residues. CDR1 SGDLS and CDR2 YYNGEE come from the germline V gene. The CDR3 is CASSFRQNTEAFF. The CDR3 DNA is TGTGCCAGCAGCTTCAGACAGAACACTGAAGCTTTCTTT.

This clone is labeled as medium-sized. The chain employs TRBV6-4 and TRBJ2-1; 13 bases align to TRBD2. The CDR3 runs 14 residues. Losses at the gene ends were 2 bases for V and 8 bases for J; bases not matched to a gene: 0. Germline CDR1 and CDR2: MRHNA and SNTAGT. The CDR3 coding sequence is TGTGCCAGCAGTGACGGACTAGCGGGAGATGAGCAGTTCTTC. Its translation: CASSDGLAGDEQFF.

In this sample, this clone is medium-sized. The chain carries TRBV6-5 and TRBJ2-2, with TRBD1 matching over 7 bases. Germline trimming cut 10 bases from V and 5 bases from J; bases unmatched to any gene: 10. The CDR3 is 14 residues long. CDR1 MNHEY and CDR2 SVGAGI come from the germline V gene. The CDR3 bases are TGTGCCATACGCCCCGGGACAGAGACCGGGGAGCTGTTTTTT. Translating gives CAIRPGTETGELFF.